The 2 T cell receptor beta chains below were found in one sample sequenced in a study of T cell responses to AZD1222 COVID-19 vaccine. TCRdb's table, derived via immunoSEQ multiplex PCR, lists solely in-frame clones and lacks some. Here the sample spans roughly 150,000 clones, 90% being singletons. Sequenced here: peripheral blood, sampled 28 days after the second AZD1222 dose. The receptors were gathered from an adult who received the AZD1222 COVID-19 vaccine.

This chain joins TRBV30 and TRBJ2-7; either TRBD1 or TRBD2 may supply D (5 bases each). The CDR3 has 14 amino acids. V lost 3 bases and J 2 bases, leaving 14 bases between the germline ends. Germline V gives CDR1 GTSNPN, CDR2 SVGIG (reference sequence). The DNA of the CDR3 is TGTGCCTGGAGCAGGGAGCGACAGCCCTACGAGCAGTACTTC. Translating gives CAWSRERQPYEQYF.

This clone was detected only once. This chain connects TRBV27 to TRBJ1-2, with D possibly matching TRBD1 (5 bases). The germline V gene encodes CDR1 MNHEY and CDR2 SMNVEV (reference sequence). CDR3 size: 13 residues. Trimming stripped 6 bases from V and 4 bases from J, with 12 bases between. The CDR3 reads CASRLAGTYGYTF. CDR3 sequence (DNA): TGTGCCAGCAGGCTCGCAGGGACCTATGGCTACACCTTC.